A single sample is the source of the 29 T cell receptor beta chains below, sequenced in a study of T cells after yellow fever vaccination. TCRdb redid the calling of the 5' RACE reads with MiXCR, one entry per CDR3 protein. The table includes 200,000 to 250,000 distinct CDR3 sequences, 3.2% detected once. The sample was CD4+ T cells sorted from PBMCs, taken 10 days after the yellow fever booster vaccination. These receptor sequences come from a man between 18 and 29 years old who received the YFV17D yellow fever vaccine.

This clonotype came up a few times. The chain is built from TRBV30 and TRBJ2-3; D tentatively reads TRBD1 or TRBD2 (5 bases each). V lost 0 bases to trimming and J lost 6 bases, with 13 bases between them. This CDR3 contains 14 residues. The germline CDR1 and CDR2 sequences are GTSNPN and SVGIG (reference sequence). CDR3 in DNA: TGTGCCTGGAGTGTTGGGGGAATCGACGATACGCAGTATTTT. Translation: CAWSVGGIDDTQYF.

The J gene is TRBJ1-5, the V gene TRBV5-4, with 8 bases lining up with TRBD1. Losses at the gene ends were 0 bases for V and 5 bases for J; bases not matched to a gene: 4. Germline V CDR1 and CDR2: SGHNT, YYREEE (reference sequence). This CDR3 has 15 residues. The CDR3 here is CASSLDQGADQPQHF. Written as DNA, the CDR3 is TGTGCCAGCAGCTTGGACCAGGGGGCGGATCAGCCCCAGCATTTT.

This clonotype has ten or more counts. The CDR3, as DNA: TGTGCCAGCAGTTGGACGCCGGGGTTGTACTACGAGCAGTACTTC. This encodes CASSWTPGLYYEQYF. This rearrangement joins TRBV6-1 to TRBJ2-7, with D maybe TRBD2 (5 bases). Looked up from germline, CDR1 is MNHNS and CDR2 is SASEGT. Deletions cut 5 bases from V and 3 bases from J, with 17 bases between. The CDR3 runs to 15 residues.

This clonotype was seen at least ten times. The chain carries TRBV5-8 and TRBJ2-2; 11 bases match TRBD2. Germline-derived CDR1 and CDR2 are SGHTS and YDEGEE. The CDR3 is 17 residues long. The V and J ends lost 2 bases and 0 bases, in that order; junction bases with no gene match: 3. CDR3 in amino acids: CASSLPGLAANTGELFF. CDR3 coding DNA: TGTGCCAGCAGCTTACCGGGACTAGCGGCGAACACCGGGGAGCTGTTTTTT.

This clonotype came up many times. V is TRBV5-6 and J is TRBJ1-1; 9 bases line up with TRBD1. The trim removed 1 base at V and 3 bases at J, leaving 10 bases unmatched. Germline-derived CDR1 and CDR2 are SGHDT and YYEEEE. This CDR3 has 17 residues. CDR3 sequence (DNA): TGTGCCAGCAGCTTGTCAGGACAGGGGAGAAGGTACACTGAAGCTTTCTTT. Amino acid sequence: CASSLSGQGRRYTEAFF.

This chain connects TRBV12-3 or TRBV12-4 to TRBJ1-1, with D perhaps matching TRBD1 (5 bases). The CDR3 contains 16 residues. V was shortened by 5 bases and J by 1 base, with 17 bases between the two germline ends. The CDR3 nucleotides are TGTGCCAGCAGTCCTCGACGGGGGTTCTGGAACACTGAAGCTTTCTTT. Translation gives CASSPRRGFWNTEAFF.

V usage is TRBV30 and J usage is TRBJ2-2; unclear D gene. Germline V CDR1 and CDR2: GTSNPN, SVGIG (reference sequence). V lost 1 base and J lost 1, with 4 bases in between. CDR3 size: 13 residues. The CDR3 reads CAWSAGNTGELFF. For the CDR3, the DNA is TGTGCCTGGAGTGCCGGGAACACCGGGGAGCTGTTTTTT.

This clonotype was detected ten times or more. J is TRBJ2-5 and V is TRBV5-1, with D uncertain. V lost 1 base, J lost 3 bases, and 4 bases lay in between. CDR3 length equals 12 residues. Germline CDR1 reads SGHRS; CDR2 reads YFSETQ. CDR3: CASSLWEETQYF. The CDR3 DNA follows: TGCGCCAGCAGCTTGTGGGAAGAGACCCAGTACTTC.

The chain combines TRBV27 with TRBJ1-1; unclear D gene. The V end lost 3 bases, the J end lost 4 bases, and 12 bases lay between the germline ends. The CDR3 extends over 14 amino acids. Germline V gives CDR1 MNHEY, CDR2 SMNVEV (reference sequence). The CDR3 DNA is TGTGCCAGCAGTTTGCGACGGGGAGGCACTGAAGCTTTCTTT. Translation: CASSLRRGGTEAFF.

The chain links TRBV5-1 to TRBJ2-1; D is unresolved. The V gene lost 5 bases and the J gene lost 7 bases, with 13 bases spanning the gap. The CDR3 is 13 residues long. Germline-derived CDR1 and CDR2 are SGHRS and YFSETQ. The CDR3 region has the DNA TGCGCCAGCAGTGAGCCTATCGGAAATGAGCAGTTCTTC. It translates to CASSEPIGNEQFF.

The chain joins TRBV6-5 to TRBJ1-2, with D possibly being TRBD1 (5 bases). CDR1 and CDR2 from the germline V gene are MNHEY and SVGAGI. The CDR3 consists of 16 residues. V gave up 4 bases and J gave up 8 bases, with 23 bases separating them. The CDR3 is CASSSRGGVFDFGYTF. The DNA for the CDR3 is TGTGCCAGCAGTTCTCGGGGGGGAGTTTTCGACTTCGGCTACACCTTC.

In nucleotides, the CDR3 is TGTGCCAGCAGTGTTGATAGTCGGAAGAACACTGAAGCTTTCTTT. It yields the protein CASSVDSRKNTEAFF. This chain uses TRBV6-1 with TRBJ1-1, with unresolved D. The germline V and J ends were trimmed by 4 bases and 1 base, with 13 bases remaining between them. Germline loops: CDR1 MNHNS, CDR2 SASEGT. The CDR3 consists of 15 residues.

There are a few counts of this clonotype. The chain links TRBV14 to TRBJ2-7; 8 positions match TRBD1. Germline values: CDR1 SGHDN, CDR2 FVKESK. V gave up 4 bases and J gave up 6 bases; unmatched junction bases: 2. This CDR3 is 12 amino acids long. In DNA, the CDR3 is TGTGCCAGCAGCCCGGACAGGGTCGAGCAGTACTTC. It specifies CASSPDRVEQYF.

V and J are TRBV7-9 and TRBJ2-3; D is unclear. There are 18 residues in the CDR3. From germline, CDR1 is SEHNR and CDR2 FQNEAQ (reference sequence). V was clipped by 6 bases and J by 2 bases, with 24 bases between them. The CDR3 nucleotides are TGTGCCAGCAGTCAGAGAGGTGTGGCCGACGTTAACACAGATACGCAGTATTTT. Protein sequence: CASSQRGVADVNTDTQYF.

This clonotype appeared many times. The CDR3 DNA is TGCGCCAGCAGCCAAGACTGGACAGCGGGGGGGCCAGAGACCCAGTACTTC. Translated: CASSQDWTAGGPETQYF. This chain joins TRBV4-3 and TRBJ2-5; 10 bases line up with TRBD2. Germline assignment: CDR1 LGHNA and CDR2 YSLEER. Germline trimming cut 0 bases from V and 4 bases from J; bases unmatched to any gene: 8. This CDR3 has 17 residues.

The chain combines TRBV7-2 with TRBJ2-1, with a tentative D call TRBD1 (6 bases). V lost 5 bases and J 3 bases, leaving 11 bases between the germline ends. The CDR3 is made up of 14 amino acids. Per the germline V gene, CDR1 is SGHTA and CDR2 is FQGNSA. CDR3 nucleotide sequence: TGTGCCAGCAGCCGGCAACAGGGCTACAATGAGCAGTTCTTC. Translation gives CASSRQQGYNEQFF.

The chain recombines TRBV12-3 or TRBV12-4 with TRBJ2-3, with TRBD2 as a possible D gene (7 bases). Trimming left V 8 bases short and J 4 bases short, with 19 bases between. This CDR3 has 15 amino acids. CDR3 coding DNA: TGTGCCAGCCATAAGGGGGGGTTTGAGGCAGATACGCAGTATTTT. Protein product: CASHKGGFEADTQYF.

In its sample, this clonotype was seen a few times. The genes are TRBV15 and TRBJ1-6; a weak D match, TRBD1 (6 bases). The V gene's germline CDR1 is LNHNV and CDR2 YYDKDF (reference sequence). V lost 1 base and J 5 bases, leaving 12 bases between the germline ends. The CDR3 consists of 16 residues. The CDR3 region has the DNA TGTGCCACCAGCAGAGGCCCAGGGGCCAATAATTCACCCCTCCACTTT. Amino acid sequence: CATSRGPGANNSPLHF. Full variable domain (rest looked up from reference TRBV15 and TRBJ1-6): DAMVIQNPRYQVTQFGKPVTLSCSQTLNHNVMYWYQQKSSQAPKLLFHYYDKDFNNEADTPDNFQSRRPNTSFCFLDIRSPGLGDTAMYLCATSRGPGANNSPLHFGNGTRLTVT.

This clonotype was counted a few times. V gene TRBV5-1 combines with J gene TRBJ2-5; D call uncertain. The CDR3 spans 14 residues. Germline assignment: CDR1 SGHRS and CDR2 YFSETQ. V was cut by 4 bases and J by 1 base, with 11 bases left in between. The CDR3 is CASSPLTPQETQYF. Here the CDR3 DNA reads TGCGCCAGCAGCCCCTTGACGCCCCAAGAGACCCAGTACTTC.

The CDR3, as DNA: TGCGCCAGCAGCCTCGGGGGGCCATCGTACCAAGAGACCCAGTACTTC. Its translation: CASSLGGPSYQETQYF. This sequence joins TRBV5-1 and TRBJ2-5; D may be TRBD2 (7 bases). V shed 4 bases and J shed 0 bases, with 16 bases lying between them. Germline loops: CDR1 SGHRS, CDR2 YFSETQ. This CDR3 region has 16 residues.

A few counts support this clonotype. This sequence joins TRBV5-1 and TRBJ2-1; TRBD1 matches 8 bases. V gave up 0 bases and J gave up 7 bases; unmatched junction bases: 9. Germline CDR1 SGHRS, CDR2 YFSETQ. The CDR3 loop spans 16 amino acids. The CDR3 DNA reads TGCGCCAGCAGCTTGGCCGGTCAGGGGGCTGTGAATGAGCAGTTCTTC. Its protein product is CASSLAGQGAVNEQFF. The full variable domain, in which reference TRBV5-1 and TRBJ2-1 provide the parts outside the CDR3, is KAGVTQTPRYLIKTRGQQVTLSCSPISGHRSVSWYQQTPGQGLQFLFEYFSETQRNKGNFPGRFSGRQFSNSRSEMNVSTLELGDSALYLCASSLAGQGAVNEQFFGPGTRLTVL.

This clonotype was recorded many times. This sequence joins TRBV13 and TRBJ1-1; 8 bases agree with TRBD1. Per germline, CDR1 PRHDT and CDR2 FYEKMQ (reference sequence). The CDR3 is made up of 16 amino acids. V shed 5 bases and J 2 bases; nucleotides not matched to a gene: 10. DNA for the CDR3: TGTGCCAGCAGCCGAGACAGGGGACGGCGAAACACTGAAGCTTTCTTT. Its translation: CASSRDRGRRNTEAFF.

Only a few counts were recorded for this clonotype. Here the CDR3 reads CTSSQDYPLEGTGELFF. CDR3 nucleotides: TGCACCAGCAGCCAAGATTACCCTCTCGAGGGCACCGGGGAGCTGTTTTTT. This chain links TRBV1 with TRBJ2-2; the table calls TRBD2, which could not be checked here. TRBV1 corresponds to a pseudogene. CDR3 length: 17 residues.

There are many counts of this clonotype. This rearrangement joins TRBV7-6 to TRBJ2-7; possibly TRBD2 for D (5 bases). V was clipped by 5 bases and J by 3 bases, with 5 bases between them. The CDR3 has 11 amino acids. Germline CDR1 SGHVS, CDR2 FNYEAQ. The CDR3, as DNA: TGTGCCAGCAGCGAGGGCTACGAGCAGTACTTC. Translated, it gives CASSEGYEQYF.

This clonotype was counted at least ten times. The CDR3 region has the DNA TGCGCCAGCAGCCAAGATAGGCGGTCTGGAAACACCATATATTTT. Its protein product is CASSQDRRSGNTIYF. The V call is TRBV4-3, the J call TRBJ1-3; no definite D call. With 0 bases removed from V and 1 base from J, the gap between germline ends came to 7 bases. This CDR3 has 15 residues. CDR1 and CDR2 from the germline V gene are LGHNA and YSLEER.

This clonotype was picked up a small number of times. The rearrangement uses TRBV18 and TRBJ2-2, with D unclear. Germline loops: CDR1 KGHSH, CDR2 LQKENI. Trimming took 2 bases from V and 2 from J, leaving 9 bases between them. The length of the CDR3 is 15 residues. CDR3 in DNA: TGTGCCAGCTCACCAAGCCAGGTCAACACCGGGGAGCTGTTTTTT. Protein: CASSPSQVNTGELFF.

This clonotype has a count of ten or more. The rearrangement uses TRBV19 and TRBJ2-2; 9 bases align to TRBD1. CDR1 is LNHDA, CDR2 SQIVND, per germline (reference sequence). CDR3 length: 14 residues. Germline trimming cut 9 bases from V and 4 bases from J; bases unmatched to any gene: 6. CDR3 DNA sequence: TGTGCCAGCGGGACAGGGACCTTCACCGGGGAGCTGTTTTTT. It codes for CASGTGTFTGELFF. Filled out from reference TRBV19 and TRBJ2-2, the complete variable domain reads DGGITQSPKYLFRKEGQNVTLSCEQNLNHDAMYWYRQDPGQGLRLIYYSQIVNDFQKGDIAEGYSVSREKKESFPLTVTSAQKNPTAFYLCASGTGTFTGELFFGEGSRLTVL.

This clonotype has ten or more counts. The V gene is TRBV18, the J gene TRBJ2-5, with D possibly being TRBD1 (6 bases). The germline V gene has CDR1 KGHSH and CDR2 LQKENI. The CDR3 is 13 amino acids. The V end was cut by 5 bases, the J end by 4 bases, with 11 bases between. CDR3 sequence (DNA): TGTGCCAGCTCATCGGACAGAACAGAGACCCAGTACTTC. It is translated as CASSSDRTETQYF.

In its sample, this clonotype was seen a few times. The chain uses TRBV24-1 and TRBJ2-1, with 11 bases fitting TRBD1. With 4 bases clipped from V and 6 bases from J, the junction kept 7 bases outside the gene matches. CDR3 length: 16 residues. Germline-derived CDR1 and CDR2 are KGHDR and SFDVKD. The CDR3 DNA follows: TGTGCCACCAGTGACAACCCCGGACAGGGGGCCAATGAGCAGTTCTTC. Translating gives CATSDNPGQGANEQFF.